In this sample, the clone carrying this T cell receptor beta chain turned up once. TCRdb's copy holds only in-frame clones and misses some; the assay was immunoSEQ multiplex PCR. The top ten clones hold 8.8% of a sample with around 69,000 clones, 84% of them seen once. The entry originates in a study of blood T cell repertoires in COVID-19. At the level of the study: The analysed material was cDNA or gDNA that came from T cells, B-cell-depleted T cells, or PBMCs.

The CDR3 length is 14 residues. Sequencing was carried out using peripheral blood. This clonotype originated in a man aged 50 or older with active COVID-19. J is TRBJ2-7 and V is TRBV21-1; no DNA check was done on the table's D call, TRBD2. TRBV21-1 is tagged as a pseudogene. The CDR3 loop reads CASSKGGITGEQYF. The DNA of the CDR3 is TGTGCCAGCAGCAAAGGAGGTATAACGGGGGAGCAGTACTTC.